The TCR beta chain described here comes from a study of blood T cell repertoires in COVID-19 (TCRdb year 2020). Study-wide context: Samples covering the acute and convalescent phases of COVID-19 were provided by collaborators in the United States, Italy and Spain. The material from the prospective study consisted of cDNA or gDNA derived from T cells, B-cell-depleted T cells, or PBMCs. The dataset comprised deeply sampled blood TCRbeta repertoires from subjects exposed to, actively infected with, or recovered from COVID-19. The repertoires were released in a freely available public database meant as a resource for research on the immune response to SARS-CoV-2. Samples were obtained from the ongoing ImmuneRACE study (first 160 participants) and from some 1,300 subjects provided by 6 global collaborators. Sample metadata almost always included a de-identified subject ID, COVID-19 status, age in years and sex. Where HLA class I and class II types were available, the types were taken from metadata supplied by the sample provider, not from assay-based typing.

TCRbeta CDR3 regions were amplified from genomic DNA using the immunoSEQ Assay, a bias-controlled multiplex PCR. As for the original processing: Nucleated cell counts per sample were estimated from amplification of reference gene primers within the assay. To quantify the absolute abundance of each unique TCRbeta CDR3 rearrangement, sequence reads were collapsed and filtered. Productive Simpson clonality was computed per sample as the square root of Simpson's diversity index over productive rearrangements. TCRdb holds this immuneACCESS table with in-frame rearrangements only. Some clones are missing; in checked studies, unresolved V genes explain under half, and the rest has no known cause. V and J calls and clone size are those listed in that table; D and trimming were worked out from the DNA. The sample table records 140,000 or so clones; approximately 85% of these occur just once. The ten largest clones represent 2% to 3% of the sample.

Collaborating institutions collected whole blood in K2EDTA tubes following their own protocols. Collaborator samples were shipped for TCRbeta analysis as frozen whole blood, isolated PBMCs, or DNA extracted from either sample type. Overall study results and their limits: How much clinical and demographic metadata was included differed by source and by participant, and the metadata was provided uncurated.

A distance of 10 bases separates the germline ends of V and J, which lose 2 bases and 3 bases respectively. Via the germline V gene, CDR1 is KGHSH and CDR2 LQKENI. Inclusive of the bounding cysteine and phenylalanine, the CDR3 is 14 residues long. CDR3 DNA only is kept here, 42 bases in frame from base 1. Notes on this clone: Its antigen target is currently unknown. No base quality values were provided; no much bigger clone lies one nucleotide off.

The chain links TRBV18 with TRBJ1-1; matching of 5 bases hints at TRBD1 as the D gene. The sequence came from a human donor with acute or convalescent COVID-19. The donor label of this sample is uncertain. Sequenced sample: peripheral blood. The DNA reads TGTGCCAGCTCACCAACCGCCAGGGACACTGAAGCTTTCTTT. The encoded protein is CASSPTARDTEAFF.